A selection of T cell receptor beta chains follows, all from one sample in a study of shared clonotypes between healthy human individuals. Profiling relied on immunoSEQ multiplex PCR, and the TCRdb table lists in-frame clones only, not all of them. Of around 1.5 million clones in the sample, 95% to 99% are singletons; the top ten hold around 0.45%. The sample taken for sequencing was naive CD4+ T cells sorted from blood. These receptor sequences come from a man under 40 in good health. The CDR3 runs from the conserved cysteine through the conserved F or W. Fields, in order: V gene, CDR3 length, clone size, J gene, CDR3 protein. Only some rows state a clone size, as once, few, many or a class for expanded clones.

v_call: TRBV9; cdr3_length: 18; clone_size: once; j_call: TRBJ2-6; cdr3_aa: CASSGGLSEWSGANVLTF
v_call: TRBV7-2; cdr3_length: 16; clone_size: NA; j_call: TRBJ2-3; cdr3_aa: CASSFTPGGWADTQYF
v_call: TRBV10-3; cdr3_length: 14; clone_size: once; j_call: TRBJ1-1; cdr3_aa: CAISPDPLSTEAFF
v_call: TRBV18; cdr3_length: 19; clone_size: once; j_call: TRBJ1-2; cdr3_aa: CASSPVNPGQGAFNYGYTF
v_call: TRBV5-1; cdr3_length: 13; clone_size: NA; j_call: TRBJ2-7; cdr3_aa: CASSYGTSYEQYF
v_call: TRBV27; cdr3_length: 20; clone_size: NA; j_call: TRBJ2-4; cdr3_aa: CASSTYTGTRGELPKNIQYF
v_call: TRBV15; cdr3_length: 13; clone_size: NA; j_call: TRBJ2-7; cdr3_aa: CATKEGNSYEQYF
v_call: TRBV5-5; cdr3_length: 17; clone_size: NA; j_call: TRBJ2-5; cdr3_aa: CASSINLADRRLKTQYF
v_call: TRBV7-2; cdr3_length: 13; clone_size: NA; j_call: TRBJ2-7; cdr3_aa: CASGTGTKYEQYF
v_call: TRBV7-3; cdr3_length: 15; clone_size: once; j_call: TRBJ2-1; cdr3_aa: CASSETGGSYNEQFF
v_call: TRBV30; cdr3_length: 13; clone_size: NA; j_call: TRBJ1-5; cdr3_aa: CAYDSGSNQPQHF
v_call: TRBV5-1; cdr3_length: 13; clone_size: NA; j_call: TRBJ2-5; cdr3_aa: CASSLGVQETQYF
v_call: TRBV7-2; cdr3_length: 14; clone_size: NA; j_call: TRBJ1-1; cdr3_aa: CASSLTGQGREAFF
v_call: TRBV18; cdr3_length: 13; clone_size: NA; j_call: TRBJ2-5; cdr3_aa: CASSLLPQETQYF
v_call: TRBV19; cdr3_length: 13; clone_size: NA; j_call: TRBJ2-1; cdr3_aa: CASSVLLGNEQFF
v_call: TRBV7-3; cdr3_length: 14; clone_size: NA; j_call: TRBJ2-1; cdr3_aa: CASSERQGANEQFF
v_call: TRBV21-1; cdr3_length: 20; clone_size: NA; j_call: TRBJ2-3; cdr3_aa: CASSKGKLAGGLGHTDTQYF
v_call: TRBV6-1; cdr3_length: 18; clone_size: NA; j_call: TRBJ2-1; cdr3_aa: CASSEWASGRSSYNEQFF
v_call: TRBV10-1; cdr3_length: 13; clone_size: NA; j_call: TRBJ2-1; cdr3_aa: CASRDSSYNEQFF
v_call: TRBV7-9; cdr3_length: 13; clone_size: NA; j_call: TRBJ2-5; cdr3_aa: CASSLWSVETQYF
v_call: TRBV5-1; cdr3_length: 17; clone_size: NA; j_call: TRBJ2-1; cdr3_aa: CASSLDPTAGGLDEQFF
v_call: TRBV28; cdr3_length: 15; clone_size: NA; j_call: TRBJ1-5; cdr3_aa: CASSRGQGWGQPQHF
v_call: TRBV5-5; cdr3_length: 14; clone_size: NA; j_call: TRBJ2-7; cdr3_aa: CASSLFAGGYEQYF
v_call: TRBV5-1; cdr3_length: 18; clone_size: NA; j_call: TRBJ2-1; cdr3_aa: CASSPEPSGTGSYNEQFF
v_call: TRBV7-9; cdr3_length: 13; clone_size: NA; j_call: TRBJ1-2; cdr3_aa: CASSLGQYYGYTF
v_call: TRBV5-1; cdr3_length: 15; clone_size: NA; j_call: TRBJ2-7; cdr3_aa: CASSLEIAAPYEQYF
v_call: TRBV28; cdr3_length: 15; clone_size: once; j_call: TRBJ2-7; cdr3_aa: CASSFRFGQLYEQYF
v_call: TRBV7-8; cdr3_length: 16; clone_size: NA; j_call: TRBJ2-2; cdr3_aa: CASSLFGTANTGELFF